The 16 T cell receptor beta chains reported below all come from one sample, sequenced in a study of blood T cell repertoires in COVID-19 (TCRdb year 2020). Library method: the immunoSEQ multiplex PCR assay. Imported from immuneACCESS, the table was reduced by TCRdb to in-frame sequences with V and J called. These copies leave out some clones; in studies compared against another copy, an unresolved V gene accounts for under half, and the cause of the remainder is not known. The sample contains 200,000 to 250,000 clones, about 85% of them found a single time. In total, the top ten clones hold roughly 2.7% of the sample. The sequenced sample consisted of PBMCs or T cells enriched from blood (not recorded which). The origin of the receptors is a woman aged 30 to 39 who had recovered from COVID-19.

The chain recombines TRBV12-3 or TRBV12-4 with TRBJ1-4; D is uncertain. V lost 5 bases and J 5 bases, leaving 9 bases between the germline ends. The CDR3 length is 13 residues. The CDR3 coding sequence is TGTGCCAGCAGTGTCTACCCGAATGAAAAACTGTTTTTT. This encodes CASSVYPNEKLFF.

The chain couples TRBV3-1 (or the pseudogene TRBV3-2) to TRBJ2-1, with 11 bases lining up with TRBD2. CDR3 length: 15 residues. V shed 4 bases, J shed 6 bases, and the junction held 5 bases outside the gene matches. Germline CDR1 reads LGHDT; CDR2 reads YNNKEL (reference sequence). The chain's CDR3 is CASSPTSGAFNEQFF. CDR3 DNA sequence: TGTGCCAGCAGCCCGACTAGCGGGGCCTTCAATGAGCAGTTCTTC.

The genes are TRBV7-9 and TRBJ1-1; D is ambiguous. The CDR3 runs to 14 residues. Germline CDR1 reads SEHNR; CDR2 reads FQNEAQ (reference sequence). V lost 1 base and J 3 bases, leaving 9 bases between the germline ends. CDR3 DNA: TGTGCCAGCAGCTTAGAGGCGGGTCACACTGAAGCTTTCTTT. It specifies CASSLEAGHTEAFF.

The rearrangement joins TRBV4-1 to TRBJ1-1; 8 bases agree with TRBD1. Germline values: CDR1 MGHRA, CDR2 YSYEKL. The CDR3 length is 14 residues. V dropped 5 bases and J dropped 4; count of bases not matched to a gene: 6. The CDR3 spells CASSWTGMITEAFF. CDR3 sequence (DNA): TGCGCCAGCAGCTGGACAGGGATGATCACTGAAGCTTTCTTT.

The V and J genes are TRBV7-9 and TRBJ2-7; D might be TRBD1 (6 bases). CDR3 length: 13 amino acids. Germline assignment: CDR1 SEHNR and CDR2 FQNEAQ (reference sequence). V was trimmed by 5 bases and J by 3 bases, leaving 11 bases between them. CDR3 loop: CASSPGQNYEQYF. CDR3 coding DNA: TGTGCCAGCAGCCCAGGACAGAACTACGAGCAGTACTTC.

The gene calls are TRBV19 and TRBJ2-5; D is perhaps TRBD2 (5 bases). Germline-derived CDR1 and CDR2 are LNHDA and SQIVND (reference sequence). The germline V and J ends were trimmed by 6 bases and 3 bases, with 8 bases remaining between them. This CDR3 has 12 residues. The CDR3 bases are TGTGCCAGTAGCGTGGGAGAAGAGACCCAGTACTTC. Its translation: CASSVGEETQYF.

The chain couples TRBV13 to TRBJ2-7, with 8 bases that match TRBD1. Per germline, CDR1 PRHDT and CDR2 FYEKMQ (reference sequence). The V segment lost 6 bases and the J segment 0 bases; nucleotides outside the gene matches: 13. This CDR3 has 17 amino acids. For the CDR3, the DNA is TGTGCCAGCAGGAGGGCAGGGGGCCCTGGAAGCTCCTACGAGCAGTACTTC. Its protein product is CASRRAGGPGSSYEQYF. Full variable domain (outside the CDR3, taken from reference TRBV13 and TRBJ2-7): AAGVIQSPRHLIKEKRETATLKCYPIPRHDTVYWYQQGPGQDPQFLISFYEKMQSDKGSIPDRFSAQQFSDYHSELNMSSLELGDSALYFCASRRAGGPGSSYEQYFGPGTRLTVT.

The chain couples TRBV12-3 or TRBV12-4 to TRBJ2-1; TRBD1 might be the D (6 bases). V gave up 8 bases and J gave up 10 bases, with 12 bases separating them. This CDR3 comprises 11 residues. The CDR3 region has the DNA TGTGCCAGCTCCAAACAGGGAGAGCAGTTCTTC. Protein sequence: CASSKQGEQFF.

In this sample, this clone turned up once. This CDR3 reads CASSFGTGLSGNTIYF. CDR3 sequence (DNA): TGTGCCAGCAGCTTCGGGACAGGGCTCTCTGGAAACACCATATATTTT. This chain links TRBV5-6 with TRBJ1-3; 9 nucleotides agree with TRBD1. Germline V gives CDR1 SGHDT, CDR2 YYEEEE. This CDR3 has 16 residues. With V trimmed by 2 bases and J by 0 bases, 3 bases remained unmatched.

V is TRBV5-4 and J is TRBJ2-2, with D possibly TRBD2 on 5 matching bases. The germline V and J ends were trimmed by 0 bases and 5 bases, with 11 bases remaining between them. Germline CDR1 and CDR2: SGHNT and YYREEE (reference sequence). The CDR3 length is 15 residues. CDR3 residues: CASSLEVARTGELFF. The CDR3 coding sequence is TGTGCCAGCAGCTTGGAGGTAGCGCGAACCGGGGAGCTGTTTTTT.

The chain couples TRBV3-1 (or the pseudogene TRBV3-2) to TRBJ1-5; 11 nucleotides agree with TRBD1. V was clipped by 4 bases and J by 4 bases; unmatched bases: 9. This CDR3 region has 17 residues. The V gene's germline CDR1 is LGHDT and CDR2 YNNKEL (reference sequence). This chain's CDR3 is CASSPSLGDRGNQPQHF. The CDR3 nucleotides read TGTGCCAGCAGCCCAAGTCTAGGGGACAGGGGGAATCAGCCCCAGCATTTT.

The CDR3 region is CASSYSRGNTIYF. The CDR3 bases are TGTGCCAGCAGTTACTCGAGAGGAAACACCATATATTTT. This chain uses TRBV6-5 with TRBJ1-3; D remains ambiguous. The V gene lost 0 bases and the J gene lost 4 bases, with 4 bases spanning the gap. Germline assignment: CDR1 MNHEY and CDR2 SVGAGI. The CDR3 runs to 13 residues.

V usage is TRBV19 and J usage is TRBJ2-3; 8 nucleotides line up with TRBD1. Per germline, CDR1 LNHDA and CDR2 SQIVND (reference sequence). The CDR3 contains 13 residues. The ends lost 5 bases at V and 8 bases at J; junction bases unmatched: 6. CDR3 sequence reads: CASSEQGVATQYF. CDR3 DNA: TGTGCCAGTAGTGAACAGGGGGTGGCTACGCAGTATTTT.

The table lists this clone with a count of one. The chain employs TRBV6-2 or TRBV6-3 and TRBJ1-1, with TRBD1 identical over 8 bases. V was clipped by 1 base and J by 0 bases; unmatched bases: 7. CDR1 is MNHEY, CDR2 SVGEGT, per germline. The CDR3 spans 17 residues. The CDR3 DNA follows: TGTGCCAGCAGTTACTATGACAGGGGCTGGATGAACACTGAAGCTTTCTTT. It is translated as CASSYYDRGWMNTEAFF.

The DNA for the CDR3 is TGTGCCAGCAGCTCTACGGGGGATGGTTCACCCCTCCACTTT. It is translated as CASSSTGDGSPLHF. The genes are TRBV7-2 and TRBJ1-6; possible D gene TRBD1, 5 bases. CDR3 length: 14 amino acids. Germline V gives CDR1 SGHTA, CDR2 FQGNSA. The V end was cut by 4 bases, the J end by 9 bases, with 13 bases between.

CDR3 region: CASSEGQTSALHF. The CDR3 coding sequence is TGTGCCAGCAGCGAAGGACAGACAAGTGCCCTCCACTTT. The chain uses TRBV9 and TRBJ1-6; maybe TRBD1 (6 bases). V dropped 3 bases and J dropped 14 bases, with 15 bases sitting between them. The CDR3 is 13 residues long. The germline V gene encodes CDR1 SGDLS and CDR2 YYNGEE.